This is a list of T cell receptor beta chains from one sample in a study of cytomegalovirus exposure and HLA in healthy donors. The table came from immunoSEQ multiplex PCR; TCRdb's copy has only in-frame clones and leaves some out. The sample has approximately 70,000 clones, approximately 94% seen once. Sequencing was performed on PBMCs. All receptors derive from a woman aged 18-30 years in good health and CMV-seronegative. Both conserved end residues are trimmed from each CDR3.

V gene: TRBV13
CDR3 length: 20
J gene: TRBJ1-4
CDR3 protein: ASSLHQLVGDRARATNEKLF

V gene: TRBV7-2
CDR3 length: 11
J gene: TRBJ1-1
CDR3 protein: ASSLVEGTEAF

V gene: TRBV5-6
CDR3 length: 15
J gene: TRBJ2-3
CDR3 protein: ASSLASSGGALDTQY

V gene: TRBV2
CDR3 length: 13
J gene: TRBJ1-3
CDR3 protein: ASRNTGSSGNTIY

V gene: TRBV6-1
CDR3 length: 13
J gene: TRBJ1-1
CDR3 protein: ASSQGGQGTYEAF

V gene: TRBV7-9
CDR3 length: 11
J gene: TRBJ1-2
CDR3 protein: ASSLGRQDGYT

V gene: TRBV18
CDR3 length: 13
J gene: TRBJ2-7
CDR3 protein: ASSPGLADPYEQY

V gene: TRBV7-8
CDR3 length: 15
J gene: TRBJ2-7
CDR3 protein: ASSHLRLGQGSYEQY

V gene: TRBV7-3
CDR3 length: 11
J gene: TRBJ2-2
CDR3 protein: ASSPLGSGELF

V gene: TRBV18
CDR3 length: 12
J gene: TRBJ1-2
CDR3 protein: ASSPRPLGWGYT

V gene: TRBV5-6
CDR3 length: 11
J gene: TRBJ1-4
CDR3 protein: ASSLSPTGKLF